This T cell receptor beta chain was identified during a study of spatial heterogeneity in lung cancer. Study context: Matched bulk RNA-seq provided a T cell module score, and TCR transcript counts in tumor regions correlated strongly with it. The study observed each unique TCR and UMI combination more than ten times on average in raw reads.

Points from the study as a whole: One measure, the expanded intratumoral alpha and beta TCR count, tracked tumor mutation counts.

This clonotype has ten or more counts. Its antigen is undetermined. The time point is: sample taken at primary tumor resection. Unsorted whole RNA from tumor, nontumor lung or frozen PBMC underwent sequencing. Germline V gene data show CDR1 as SGHRS and CDR2 as YFSETQ. CDR3 size: 17 residues. V was pared by 0 bases and J by 3 bases, with 15 bases between. Every TCR cDNA molecule carried a tag that served as a unique molecular identifier. TCRdb re-called the 5' RACE reads with MiXCR, one entry per CDR3 protein. Of fewer than 9,500 distinct CDR3 sequences detected, 2.9% appear once; the ten largest clones hold roughly an eighth.

The chain carries TRBV5-1 and TRBJ1-4; D is undetermined. This receptor was obtained from a male donor with early-stage non-small cell lung cancer. Sample: lung tumor tissue, taken at surgery. The chain's CDR3 is CASSLGGRARPNEKLFF. Here the CDR3 DNA reads TGCGCCAGCAGCTTGGGCGGTAGGGCAAGACCTAATGAAAAACTGTTTTTT.